This record covers a single T cell receptor beta chain. Its antigen is undetermined. This sample was included in a study of cytomegalovirus exposure and HLA in healthy donors. Across the study: HLA-typed donors contributed around 85 million unique TCRs, which were held in an early data release. Whole-study findings and limits: CMV antigen specificity was confirmed in vitro for three CMV-associated chains. A missense DCLRE1C variant was associated with V- and J-gene trimming of TCR beta chains in a later analysis, and an independent cohort replicated the association. Exclusion as indistinguishable affected some V segments, including TRBV6-2 and TRBV6-3.

Germline-derived CDR1 and CDR2 are LGHNT and FRNRAP. Unmatched junction bases numbered 13, after V lost 3 bases and J lost 8 bases. The CDR3 extends over 16 amino acids. Amplification used 60 Vbeta primers and 13 Jbeta primers. The repertoire was sequenced with immunoSEQ multiplex PCR; TCRdb's copy has only in-frame clones and lacks some. Among 120,000 to 150,000 clones listed, about 73% were seen once. The sample comprised PBMCs. V and J are TRBV12-5 and TRBJ2-1; 7 bases map to TRBD1. The TCR originated in a man aged 40-49 years in good health and CMV-seropositive. The CDR3 DNA reads as TGTGCTAGTGGTTTCTCTCTCGAGACAGGGCAGGATGAGCAGTTCTTC. Amino acid sequence: CASGFSLETGQDEQFF.